The T cell receptor beta chain under discussion was sequenced for a study of blood T cell repertoires in COVID-19. This clone was seen a handful of times. After removal of 4 bases from V and 4 bases from J, the junction contained 2 bases not matched to a gene. The CDR3 has 13 residues. The germline gives CDR1 MNHNY, CDR2 SVGAGI (reference sequence). Assay used: immunoSEQ multiplex PCR; TCRdb lists only in-frame clones, some missing. The sample lists about 190,000 clones, more than 70% occurring once. Input material: peripheral blood. This sequence was found in a woman between 40 and 50 years old who had recovered from COVID-19. V gene TRBV6-6 combines with J gene TRBJ1-1, with 8 bases aligning to TRBD1. The CDR3 sequence is CASSSTGGTEAFF. CDR3 DNA sequence: TGTGCCAGCAGTTCAACAGGGGGCACTGAAGCTTTCTTT.